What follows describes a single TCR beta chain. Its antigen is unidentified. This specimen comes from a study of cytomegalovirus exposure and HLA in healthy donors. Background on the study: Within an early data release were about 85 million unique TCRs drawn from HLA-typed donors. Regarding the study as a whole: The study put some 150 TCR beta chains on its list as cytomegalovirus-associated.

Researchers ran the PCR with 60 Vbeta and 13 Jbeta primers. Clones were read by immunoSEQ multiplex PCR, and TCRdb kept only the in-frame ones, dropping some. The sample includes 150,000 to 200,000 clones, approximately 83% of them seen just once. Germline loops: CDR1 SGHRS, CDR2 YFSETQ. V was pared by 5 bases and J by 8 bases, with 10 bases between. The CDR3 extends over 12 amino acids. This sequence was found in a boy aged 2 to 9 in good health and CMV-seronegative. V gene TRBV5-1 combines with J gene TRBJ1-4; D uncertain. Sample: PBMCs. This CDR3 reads CASRLGSEKLFF. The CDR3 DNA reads TGCGCCAGCAGACTAGGGTCGGAAAAACTGTTTTTT.